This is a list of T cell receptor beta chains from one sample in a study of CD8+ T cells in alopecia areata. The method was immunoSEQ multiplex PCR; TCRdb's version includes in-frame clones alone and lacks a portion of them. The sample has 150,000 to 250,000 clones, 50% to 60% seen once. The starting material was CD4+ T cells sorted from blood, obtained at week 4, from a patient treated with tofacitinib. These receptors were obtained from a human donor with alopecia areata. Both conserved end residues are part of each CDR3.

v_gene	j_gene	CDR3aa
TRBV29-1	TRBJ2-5	CSVGWDKAGKTQYF
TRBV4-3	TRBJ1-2	CASSQYGTGAGYTF
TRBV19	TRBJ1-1	CASKPGTGNTEAFF
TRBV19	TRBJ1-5	CASSSGGRGNQPQHF
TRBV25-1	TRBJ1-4	CASSEWIAGNNEKLFF
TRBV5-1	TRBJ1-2	CASSLSQGDGYTF
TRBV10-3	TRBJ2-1	CAISESTGRSSYNEQFF
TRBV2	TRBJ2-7	CASSHRGRFKAYEQYF
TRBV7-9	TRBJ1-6	CASSSNSPLHF
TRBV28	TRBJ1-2	CASIGGHYGYTF
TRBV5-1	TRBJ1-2	CASSLDRENYGYTF
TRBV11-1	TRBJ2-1	CASSLAGSSGEQFF
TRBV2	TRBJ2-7	CASSRAGDEQYF
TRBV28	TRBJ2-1	CASGLGYNEQFF
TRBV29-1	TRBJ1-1	CSSTGASNTEAFF
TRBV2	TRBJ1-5	CASSSGPQWPQHF
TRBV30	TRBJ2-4	CAWSNSPPDIQYF
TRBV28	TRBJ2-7	CASKVGMPLGEQYF
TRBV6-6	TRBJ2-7	CASRRQGPPVYEQYF
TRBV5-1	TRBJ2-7	CASSLGTGHSYEQYF
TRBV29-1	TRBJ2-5	CSVLFRPLQETQYF
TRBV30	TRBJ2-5	CAWTARQETQYF
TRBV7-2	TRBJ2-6	CASSIQGSGANVLTF
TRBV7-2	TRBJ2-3	CASSLATAGGSRTDTQYF
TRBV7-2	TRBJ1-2	CASSRGGGAGYTF
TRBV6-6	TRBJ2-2	CASSYPTGELFF
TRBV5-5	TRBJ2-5	CASSSEPGREIQETQYF
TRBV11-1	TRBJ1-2	CASSPGQGNYGYTF
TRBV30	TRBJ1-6	CAWSPGSSYNSPLHF
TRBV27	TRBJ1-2	CASSLRGDYGYTF
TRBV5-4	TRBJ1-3	CASSAEGNTIYF
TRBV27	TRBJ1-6	CASSSYSGGRNSPLHF
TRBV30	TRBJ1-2	CAWSVQGTGRLTLYGYTF
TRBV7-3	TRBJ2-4	CASSLTERAKNIQYF
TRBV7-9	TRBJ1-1	CASSNRQGSNTEAFF
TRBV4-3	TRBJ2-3	CASSGSSLGDTQYF
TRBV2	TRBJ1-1	CASRRDRELNTEAFF
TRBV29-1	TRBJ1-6	CSVMKGTGGNSPLHF
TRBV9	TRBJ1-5	CASSVYGDQPQHF
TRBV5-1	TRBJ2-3	CASRGLAGTTDTQYF
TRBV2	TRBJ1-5	CASSRQGGSHSNQPQHF
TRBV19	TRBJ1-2	CAANDALANYGYTF
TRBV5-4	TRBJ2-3	CAYQPGQGTDTQYF
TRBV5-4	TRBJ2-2	CASSWTPGQGYTGELFF
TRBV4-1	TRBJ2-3	CASSQVLSTDTQYF
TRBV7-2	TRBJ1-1	CASSLAQGGTEAFF
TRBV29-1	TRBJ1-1	CSVAGVLNTEAFF
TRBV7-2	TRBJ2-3	CASSSPGASTDTQYF
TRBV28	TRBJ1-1	CASSLWVTGISTEAFF
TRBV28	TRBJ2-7	CASSPPETIEQYF
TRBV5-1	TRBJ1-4	CASSSRGGNEKLFF
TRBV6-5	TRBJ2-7	CASSAGRDTARQYF
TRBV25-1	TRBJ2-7	CASSEYPSSYEQYF
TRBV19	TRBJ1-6	CASSIDHLNSPLHF
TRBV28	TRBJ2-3	CASNPSGGADTQYF